This T cell receptor beta chain was profiled in a study of CD8 T cells in cerebrospinal fluid in Alzheimer's disease. Frequency places this clonotype as medium-sized. TCRdb reprocessed the 10x single-cell sequencing reads; each CDR3 protein has one entry and no DNA is given. The record lists 1,500 or so distinct CDR3 sequences, of which the ten most abundant hold 4.5% to 6%. The sample comprised cerebrospinal fluid. The TCR comes from a human donor with Alzheimer's disease.

The CDR3 region is CASREWSSYEQYF. This chain joins TRBV12-3 or TRBV12-4 and TRBJ2-7. The CDR3 spans 13 residues.